Presented here are 30 T cell receptor beta chains from one specimen sequenced in a study of T cell repertoires in cytomegalovirus infection. Via MiXCR, TCRdb re-called the reads, giving one row per CDR3 protein. This table holds nearly 650,000 distinct CDR3 sequences, around 24% found once. Sequenced material: CD8+ T cells from PBMCs. The receptors were gathered from a human donor in good health (CMV status not recorded). Some clones in this sample may be carry-over from other donors' samples.

This chain uses TRBV14 with TRBJ2-1; 11 positions match TRBD2. Trimming at V came to 4 bases and at J to 0 bases, leaving 17 bases not matched to a gene. CDR1 and CDR2 (germline): SGHDN, FVKESK. The CDR3 sequence is 21 residues long. CDR3 in amino acids: CASSPRNRTSGPQGSYNEQFF. CDR3 nucleotides: TGTGCCAGCAGCCCTCGCAACCGGACTAGCGGGCCCCAAGGCTCCTACAATGAGCAGTTCTTC.

Worth noting for this clonotype: A much bigger clone sits one base away, suggesting this may be a read error. The rearrangement uses TRBV4-3 and TRBJ1-1, with D uncertain. CDR1 and CDR2 (germline): LGHNA, YSLEER. CDR3 length: 13 residues. The V and J ends lost 1 base and 4 bases respectively, with 7 bases between them. The CDR3 coding sequence is TGCGCCAGCAGCCAAGGACGACCCACTGAAGCTTTCTTT. As protein: CASSQGRPTEAFF.

This chain links TRBV20-1 with TRBJ1-1; 9 nucleotides agree with TRBD1. This CDR3 spans 14 amino acids. The V segment lost 5 bases and the J segment 5 bases; nucleotides outside the gene matches: 9. Germline CDR1 and CDR2: DFQATT and SNEGSKA (reference sequence). The CDR3 loop reads CSAPPTGGDTEAFF. The CDR3 nucleotides are TGCAGTGCTCCACCCACAGGGGGCGATACTGAAGCTTTCTTT.

The chain links TRBV29-1 to TRBJ1-5; 7 nucleotides line up with TRBD1. CDR1 and CDR2 (germline): SQVTM, ANQGSEA. There are 13 residues in the CDR3. With V trimmed by 4 bases and J by 1 base, 1 base remained unmatched. The CDR3 spells CSVGGQSNQPQHF. The CDR3 nucleotides read TGCAGCGTTGGGGGACAGAGCAATCAGCCCCAGCATTTT.

In its sample, this clonotype was seen many times. The chain links TRBV7-9 to TRBJ2-5, with D tentatively TRBD1 (5 bases). The CDR3 has 13 amino acids. Germline-derived CDR1 and CDR2 are SEHNR and FQNEAQ (reference sequence). The ends were cut back, 2 bases at V and 2 bases at J, with 6 bases in the middle. CDR3 DNA: TGTGCCAGCAGCTTACGACAGCAAGAGACCCAGTACTTC. Translated, it gives CASSLRQQETQYF.

CDR3 bases: TGTGCCAGCAGCGCGGGACAGAAAATCGACTATAATTCACCCCTCCACTTT. Its protein is CASSAGQKIDYNSPLHF. The chain links TRBV9 to TRBJ1-6; 7 bases are shared with TRBD1. The CDR3 runs 17 residues. The junction had 9 bases not matched to a gene; V was cut back by 3 bases and J by 3 bases. Germline V gene sequence: CDR1 SGDLS, CDR2 YYNGEE.

This clonotype was seen many times. The genes are TRBV28 and TRBJ1-1; D remains ambiguous. Trimming shortened V by 6 bases and J by 2 bases, and 10 bases separated the two germline ends. Germline loops: CDR1 MDHEN, CDR2 SYDVKM. There are 13 residues in the CDR3. CDR3: CASSWTANTEAFF. The CDR3 DNA follows: TGTGCCAGCAGCTGGACGGCAAACACTGAAGCTTTCTTT.

This chain connects TRBV10-3 to TRBJ2-7; weak D call: TRBD2 (6 bases). The CDR3 sequence is 15 residues long. The V gene lost 3 bases and the J gene lost 7 bases, with 19 bases spanning the gap. Germline V CDR1 and CDR2: ENHRY, SYGVKD. Here the CDR3 DNA reads TGTGCCATCAGTGACCCCGCGGGGCTCGACCGGGAGCAGTACTTC. Residues: CAISDPAGLDREQYF.

This clonotype was detected a few times. CDR3 sequence: CATSEPGTGYNEQFF. For the CDR3, the DNA is TGTGCCACCAGTGAACCCGGGACAGGGTACAATGAGCAGTTCTTC. The rearrangement links TRBV24-1 to TRBJ2-1; 9 bases match TRBD1. Looked up from germline, CDR1 is KGHDR and CDR2 is SFDVKD. With V trimmed by 4 bases and J by 4 bases, 4 bases remained unmatched. The CDR3 runs 15 residues.

V usage is TRBV12-3 or TRBV12-4 and J usage is TRBJ2-3; D call uncertain. This CDR3 has 15 residues. The germline V and J ends were trimmed by 1 base and 0 bases, with 8 bases remaining between them. The CDR3 DNA reads TGTGCCAGCAGTTTAGAAGAGGTCAGCACAGATACGCAGTATTTT. Encoded protein: CASSLEEVSTDTQYF.

This CDR3 is CSAREIVRQGPPGQYF. For the CDR3, the DNA is TGCAGTGCTAGAGAGATCGTCAGACAGGGTCCCCCAGGGCAGTACTTC. This chain links TRBV20-1 with TRBJ2-7; 7 bases are a match to TRBD1. The CDR3 loop spans 16 amino acids. The ends lost 0 bases at V and 9 bases at J; junction bases unmatched: 17. Germline V lookup: CDR1 DFQATT, CDR2 SNEGSKA (reference sequence).

Ten or more counts support this clonotype. This chain connects TRBV7-9 to TRBJ2-7; 8 nucleotides match TRBD1. The CDR3 extends over 17 amino acids. V lost 0 bases and J lost 0; bases outside the gene matches: 7. The V gene's germline CDR1 is SEHNR and CDR2 FQNEAQ (reference sequence). The CDR3 protein is CASSLAVQGVSSYEQYF. CDR3 nucleotide sequence: TGTGCCAGCAGCTTAGCAGTACAGGGGGTCAGCTCCTACGAGCAGTACTTC.

As concerns this clonotype: Here the CDR3 omits its conserved ending phenylalanine or tryptophan, so a read error is the likely source. This sequence joins TRBV15 and TRBJ2-5; possibly TRBD2 for D (5 bases). The CDR3 loop spans 13 amino acids. The germline CDR1 and CDR2 sequences are LNHNV and YYDKDF (reference sequence). Trimming pared 8 bases from V and 4 bases from J, leaving 14 bases between. The CDR3 DNA sequence: TGTGCCACCCGGAGGAGTAACCGAGAGACCCAGTACATC. Translated: CATRRSNRETQYI.

This clonotype was seen more than once but under ten times. This chain joins TRBV6-2 or TRBV6-3 and TRBJ2-5; TRBD2 agrees at 8 bases. The CDR3 is 13 residues long. V dropped 6 bases and J dropped 4; count of bases not matched to a gene: 4. Germline CDR1 is MNHEY and CDR2 is SVGEGT. Written as DNA, the CDR3 is TGTGCCAGCAGGCGGGGGGCCGGAGAGACCCAGTACTTC. Translated: CASRRGAGETQYF.

With regard to this clonotype: A single base separates this from a much larger clone, so it may be a read error. The chain carries TRBV28 and TRBJ2-2; D unresolved. The CDR3 totals 13 residues. The V end was cut by 5 bases, the J end by 7 bases, with 11 bases between. Per the germline V gene, CDR1 is MDHEN and CDR2 is SYDVKM. CDR3 residues: CASSRDSLGELFF. The DNA of the CDR3 is TGTGCCAGCAGTAGAGACTCACTCGGGGAGCTGTTTTTT.

This clonotype occurred many times. The chain couples TRBV7-2 to TRBJ1-5, with D tentatively TRBD1 (5 bases). The CDR3 is 16 residues long. The V end lost 3 bases, the J end lost 2 bases, and 14 bases lay between the germline ends. Germline CDR1 and CDR2: SGHTA and FQGNSA. The CDR3: CASSLGLFEGNQPQHF. The CDR3, as DNA: TGTGCCAGCAGCTTGGGGCTCTTCGAGGGCAATCAGCCCCAGCATTTT.

The chain joins TRBV10-3 to TRBJ1-2; 9 bases line up with TRBD1. V trimming: 10 bases; J trimming: 4 bases; junction bases outside the gene matches: 10. The germline CDR1 and CDR2 sequences are ENHRY and SYGVKD. The CDR3 sequence is 14 residues long. The CDR3 protein is CAKMDPDRGYGYTF. The CDR3 nucleotides are TGTGCCAAAATGGACCCGGACAGGGGCTATGGCTACACCTTC.

The V gene is TRBV2, the J gene TRBJ1-5; no clear D gene. Trimming removed 6 bases at V and 3 bases at J, with 9 bases between. Germline lookup yields CDR1 SNHLY and CDR2 FYNNEI. The CDR3 runs to 13 residues. The CDR3: CASRETHNQPQHF. In DNA, the CDR3 is TGTGCCAGCAGGGAGACGCACAATCAGCCCCAGCATTTT.

The rearrangement joins TRBV29-1 to TRBJ2-1, with 8 bases matching TRBD1. Germline CDR1 reads SQVTM; CDR2 reads ANQGSEA. V trimming: 5 bases; J trimming: 4 bases; junction bases outside the gene matches: 19. This CDR3 contains 18 residues. The CDR3 coding sequence is TGCAGCGTTCCCGGGACAGGCACACCCAGCTCGGCATACAATGAGCAGTTCTTC. Its translation is CSVPGTGTPSSAYNEQFF.

This clonotype turned up a few times. The chain combines TRBV5-6 with TRBJ2-7, with TRBD2 matching 7 bases. In germline, CDR1 is SGHDT, CDR2 YYEEEE. The CDR3 loop spans 13 amino acids. Trimming cost V 0 bases and J 12 bases; bases outside gene matches: 9. CDR3 sequence reads: CASSLAGSGDVYF. The CDR3 DNA reads as TGTGCCAGCAGCTTGGCCGGGAGCGGGGATGTGTACTTC.

This clonotype was seen only a few times. The genes are TRBV20-1 and TRBJ2-3, with 8 bases lining up with TRBD1. With 6 bases clipped from V and 4 bases from J, the junction kept 9 bases outside the gene matches. The CDR3 contains 14 residues. Germline CDR1 reads DFQATT; CDR2 reads SNEGSKA (reference sequence). The chain's CDR3 is CSARAAGGADTQYF. DNA for the CDR3: TGCAGTGCCCGAGCGGCAGGGGGCGCAGATACGCAGTATTTT.

This clonotype was counted many times. The gene calls are TRBV7-2 and TRBJ1-2, with D unresolved. Germline V gene sequence: CDR1 SGHTA, CDR2 FQGNSA. V was trimmed by 1 base and J by 8 bases, leaving 17 bases between them. CDR3 length equals 15 residues. As DNA, the CDR3 is TGTGCCAGCAGCTTAGATCTCGACCTACCACGAGGCTACACCTTC. It translates to CASSLDLDLPRGYTF.

This chain uses TRBV7-6 with TRBJ1-3; TRBD1 matches at 7 bases. CDR1 SGHVS and CDR2 FNYEAQ come from the germline V gene. The length of the CDR3 is 15 residues. With 8 bases clipped from V and 0 bases from J, the junction kept 7 bases outside the gene matches. The CDR3 DNA sequence: TGTGCCAGCCGGGGGACAGAGAGCTCTGGAAACACCATATATTTT. Its translation is CASRGTESSGNTIYF.

This clonotype is large in the sample. The CDR3 DNA reads as TGTGCCAGCAGCTTGGGGACAGGGGGAGGCACAGATACGCAGTATTTT. Its protein product is CASSLGTGGGTDTQYF. V and J are TRBV7-8 and TRBJ2-3; the match to TRBD1 covers 11 bases. Germline trimming cut 3 bases from V and 1 base from J; bases unmatched to any gene: 3. The CDR3 runs 16 residues. Looked up from germline, CDR1 is SGHVS and CDR2 is FQNEAQ.

This clonotype was seen a handful of times. The rearrangement joins TRBV6-2 or TRBV6-3 to TRBJ2-5; 9 bases fit TRBD2. J gave up 2 bases and V 7 bases, and 5 bases lay outside the gene matches. CDR3 length: 14 amino acids. CDR1 is MNHEY and CDR2 is SVGEGT in the germline V gene. Here the CDR3 DNA reads TGTGCCAGCACCGAAAGCGGGGGGCAAGAGACCCAGTACTTC. Its translation: CASTESGGQETQYF.

The CDR3 DNA reads TGTGCCAGCAGCTTAAAACTAGCGGGGGACAATGAGCAGTTCTTC. Protein: CASSLKLAGDNEQFF. The V gene is TRBV7-6, the J gene TRBJ2-1; 11 positions match TRBD2. Germline CDR1 and CDR2: SGHVS and FNYEAQ. V was clipped by 2 bases and J by 5 bases; unmatched bases: 2. The CDR3 has 15 amino acids.

The CDR3 bases are TGCGCCAGCAGCCCTTCGAGAAGGCAGGGGGGCACCGGGGAGCTGTTTTTT. This gives the protein CASSPSRRQGGTGELFF. V gene TRBV5-1 combines with J gene TRBJ2-2; TRBD1 is a possible D gene (7 bases). Germline V gene lookup returns CDR1 SGHRS and CDR2 YFSETQ. The CDR3 length is 17 residues. Trimming cost V 4 bases and J 4 bases, with 20 bases left between them.

There are a few counts of this clonotype. This chain uses TRBV19 with TRBJ1-5; 9 bases match TRBD1. This CDR3 has 16 amino acids. CDR1 is LNHDA and CDR2 is SQIVND in the germline V gene (reference sequence). V lost 9 bases, J lost 0 bases, and 9 bases stayed unmatched. CDR3 coding DNA: TGTGCCAGCCGTGAAGACAGGGGGAATAGCAATCAGCCCCAGCATTTT. This translates into CASREDRGNSNQPQHF.

This chain links TRBV27 with TRBJ1-2, with D possibly being TRBD1 (5 bases). The CDR3 loop spans 15 amino acids. Looked up from germline, CDR1 is MNHEY and CDR2 is SMNVEV (reference sequence). V lost 5 bases, J lost 8 bases, and 21 bases lay in between. CDR3 sequence reads: CASSPTADSVEGYTF. The CDR3 bases are TGTGCCAGCAGTCCCACCGCCGACAGTGTTGAGGGCTACACCTTC.

This clonotype has just a few counts. The chain carries TRBV5-1 and TRBJ1-2; 9 positions agree with TRBD1. J was trimmed by 4 bases and V by 4 bases; bases with no gene match: 11. From germline, CDR1 is SGHRS and CDR2 YFSETQ. This CDR3 region has 16 residues. The CDR3: CASSLERTGDPYGYTF. The CDR3 region has the DNA TGCGCCAGCAGCCTGGAGAGGACAGGGGATCCCTATGGCTACACCTTC.